This TCR beta chain was sequenced for a study of identical twins. Study observations and caveats: Insertions ran lower in abundant cord blood beta clonotypes, though not in memory repertoires.

The CDR3 length is 14 residues. The V and J ends lost 10 bases and 7 bases respectively, with 22 bases between them. The germline V gene encodes CDR1 MDHEN and CDR2 SYDVKM. On this clonotype itself: Its antigen is still unknown.

One entry per CDR3 protein results from TCRdb running MiXCR on the 5' RACE reads. In the table there are a few hundred thousand distinct CDR3 sequences, 12% of which are singletons. This same sample was also part of a study on yellow fever vaccine responses in identical twins.

This rearrangement joins TRBV28 to TRBJ2-5, with D perhaps TRBD2 (6 bases). The receptor's source is a woman aged 18-29 years in good health. Sequencing was performed on memory (CD45RO+) T cells sorted from blood. The CDR3 region has the DNA TGTGCCACCACCGCGGGGTCCTCCTTTGGGACCCAGTACTTC. It is translated as CATTAGSSFGTQYF.